This TCR beta chain was recovered during a study of cytomegalovirus exposure and HLA in healthy donors. Notes on the study in general: Generally TCR sequences proved uncommon, though certain public TCRs appeared in numerous donors.

The primer mix had 60 Vbeta and 13 Jbeta primers. Sequencing used immunoSEQ multiplex PCR; TCRdb keeps in-frame clones, though not all of them. The sample lists some 130,000 clones, about three quarters occurring once. CDR1 is MDHEN and CDR2 is SYDVKM in the germline V gene. The ends lost 4 bases at V and 3 bases at J; junction bases unmatched: 8. The CDR3 loop spans 16 amino acids. A remark on this clone: The target antigen is unknown.

Sequenced: PBMCs. The receptor comes from a woman in her 30s in good health and CMV-seropositive. The chain employs TRBV28 and TRBJ2-2; 7 nucleotides match TRBD1. The CDR3 spells CASSSFSDRDTGELFF. CDR3 sequence (DNA): TGTGCCAGCAGTTCCTTTTCTGACAGGGACACCGGGGAGCTGTTTTTT.